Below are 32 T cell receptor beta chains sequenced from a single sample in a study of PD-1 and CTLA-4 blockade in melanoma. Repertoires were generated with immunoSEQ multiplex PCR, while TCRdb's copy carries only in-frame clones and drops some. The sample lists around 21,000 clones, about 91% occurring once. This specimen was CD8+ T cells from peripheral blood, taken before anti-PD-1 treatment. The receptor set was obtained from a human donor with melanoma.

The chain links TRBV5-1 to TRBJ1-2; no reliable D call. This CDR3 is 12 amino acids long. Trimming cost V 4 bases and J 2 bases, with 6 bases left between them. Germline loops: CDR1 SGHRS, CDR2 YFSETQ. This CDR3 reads CASSDMNYGYTF. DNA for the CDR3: TGCGCCAGCAGCGACATGAACTATGGCTACACCTTC.

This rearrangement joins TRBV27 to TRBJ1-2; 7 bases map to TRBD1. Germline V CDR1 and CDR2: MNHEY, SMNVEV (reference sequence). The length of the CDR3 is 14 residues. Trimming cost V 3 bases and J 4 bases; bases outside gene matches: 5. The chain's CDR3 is CASSFGDSTYGYTF. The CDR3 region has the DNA TGTGCCAGCAGTTTTGGGGACAGTACCTATGGCTACACCTTC.

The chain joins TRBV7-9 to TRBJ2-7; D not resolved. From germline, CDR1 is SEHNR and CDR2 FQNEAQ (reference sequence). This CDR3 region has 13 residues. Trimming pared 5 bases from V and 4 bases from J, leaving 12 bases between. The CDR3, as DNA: TGTGCCAGCAGCCCGTCTAACCATTACGAGCAGTACTTC. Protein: CASSPSNHYEQYF.

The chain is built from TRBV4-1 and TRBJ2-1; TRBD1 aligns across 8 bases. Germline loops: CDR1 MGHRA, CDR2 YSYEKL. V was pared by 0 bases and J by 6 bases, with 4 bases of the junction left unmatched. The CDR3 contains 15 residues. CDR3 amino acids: CASSQDLGQGNEQFF. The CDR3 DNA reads TGCGCCAGCAGCCAAGATCTAGGACAGGGCAATGAGCAGTTCTTC.

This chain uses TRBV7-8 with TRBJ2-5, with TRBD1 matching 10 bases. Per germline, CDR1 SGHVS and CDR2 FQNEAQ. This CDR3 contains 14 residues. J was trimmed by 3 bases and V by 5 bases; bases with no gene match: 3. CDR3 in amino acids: CASSPGTGEETQYF. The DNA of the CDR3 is TGTGCCAGCAGCCCCGGGACAGGGGAAGAGACCCAGTACTTC.

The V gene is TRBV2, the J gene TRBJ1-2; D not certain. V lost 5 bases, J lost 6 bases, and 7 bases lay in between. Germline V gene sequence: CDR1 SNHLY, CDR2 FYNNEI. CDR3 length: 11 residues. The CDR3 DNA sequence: TGTGCCAGCAGTTCCGGAGATGGCTACACCTTC. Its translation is CASSSGDGYTF.

The CDR3 DNA reads as TGTGCCAGCAGCCAAGTAGGAGGCAGGGTATTTTCACCCCTCCACTTT. Translating gives CASSQVGGRVFSPLHF. J is TRBJ1-6 and V is TRBV3-1 (or the pseudogene TRBV3-2); weak D call: TRBD1 (5 bases). The V gene's germline CDR1 is LGHDT and CDR2 YNNKEL (reference sequence). CDR3 size: 16 residues. Trimming took 1 base from V and 9 from J, leaving 16 bases between them.

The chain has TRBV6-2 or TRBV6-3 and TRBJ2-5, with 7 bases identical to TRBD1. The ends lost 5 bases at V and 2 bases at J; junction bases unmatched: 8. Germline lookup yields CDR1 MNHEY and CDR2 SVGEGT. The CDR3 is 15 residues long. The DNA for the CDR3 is TGTGCCAGCAGTCCCTACAGGGGATTGCAAGAGACCCAGTACTTC. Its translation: CASSPYRGLQETQYF.

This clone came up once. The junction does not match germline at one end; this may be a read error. The CDR3 DNA follows: TGCAGCGTGGAAGTAGTGGGGAGCACCGGGGAGCTGTTTTTT. Protein sequence: CSVEVVGSTGELFF. This rearrangement joins TRBV29-1 to TRBJ2-2; the D gene is possibly TRBD2 (5 bases). The CDR3 runs to 14 residues. From germline, CDR1 is SQVTM and CDR2 ANQGSEA.

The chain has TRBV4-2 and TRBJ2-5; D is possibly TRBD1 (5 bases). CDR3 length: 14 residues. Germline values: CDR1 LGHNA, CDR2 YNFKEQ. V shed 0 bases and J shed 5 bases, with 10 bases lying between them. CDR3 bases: TGTGCCAGCAGCCAAGATGGTCCAGGGGAGACCCAGTACTTC. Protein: CASSQDGPGETQYF.

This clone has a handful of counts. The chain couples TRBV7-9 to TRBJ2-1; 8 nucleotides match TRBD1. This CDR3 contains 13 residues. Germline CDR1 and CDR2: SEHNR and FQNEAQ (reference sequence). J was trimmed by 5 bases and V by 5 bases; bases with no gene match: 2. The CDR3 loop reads CASSPTGDNEQFF. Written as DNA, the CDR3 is TGTGCCAGCAGCCCGACAGGGGACAATGAGCAGTTCTTC.

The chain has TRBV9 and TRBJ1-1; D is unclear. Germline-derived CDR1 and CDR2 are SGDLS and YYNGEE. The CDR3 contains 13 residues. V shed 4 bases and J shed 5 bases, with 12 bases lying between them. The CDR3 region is CASSSPGRTEAFF. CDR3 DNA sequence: TGTGCCAGCAGCTCCCCGGGGAGGACTGAAGCTTTCTTT. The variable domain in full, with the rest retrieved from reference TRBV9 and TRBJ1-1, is DSGVTQTPKHLITATGQRVTLRCSPRSGDLSVYWYQQSLDQGLQFLIQYYNGEERAKGNILERFSAQQFPDLHSELNLSSLELGDSALYFCASSSPGRTEAFFGQGTRLTVV.

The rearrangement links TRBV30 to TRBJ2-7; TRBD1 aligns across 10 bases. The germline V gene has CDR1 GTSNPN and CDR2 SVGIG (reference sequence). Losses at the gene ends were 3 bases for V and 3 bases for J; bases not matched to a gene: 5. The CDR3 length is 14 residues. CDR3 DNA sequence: TGTGCCTGGAGCCCCGGGACAGGGGACTACGAGCAGTACTTC. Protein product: CAWSPGTGDYEQYF.

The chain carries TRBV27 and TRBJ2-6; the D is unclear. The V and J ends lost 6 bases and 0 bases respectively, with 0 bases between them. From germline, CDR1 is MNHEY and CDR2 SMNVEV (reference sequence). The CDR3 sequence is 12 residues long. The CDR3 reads CASSSGANVLTF. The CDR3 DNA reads TGTGCCAGCAGCTCTGGGGCCAACGTCCTGACTTTC.

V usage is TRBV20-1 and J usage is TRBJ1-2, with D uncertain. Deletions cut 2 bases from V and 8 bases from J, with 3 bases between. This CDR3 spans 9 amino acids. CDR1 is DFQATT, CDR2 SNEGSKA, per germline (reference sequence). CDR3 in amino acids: CSARKGYTF. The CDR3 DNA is TGCAGTGCTAGAAAGGGCTACACCTTC.

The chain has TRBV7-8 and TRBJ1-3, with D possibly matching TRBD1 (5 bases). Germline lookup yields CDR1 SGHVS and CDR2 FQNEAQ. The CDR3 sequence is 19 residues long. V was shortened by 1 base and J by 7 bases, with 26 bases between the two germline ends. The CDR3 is CASSLGSGPPSHSGNTIYF. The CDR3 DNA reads TGTGCCAGCAGCTTAGGTAGTGGGCCTCCATCCCACTCAGGGAACACCATATATTTT.

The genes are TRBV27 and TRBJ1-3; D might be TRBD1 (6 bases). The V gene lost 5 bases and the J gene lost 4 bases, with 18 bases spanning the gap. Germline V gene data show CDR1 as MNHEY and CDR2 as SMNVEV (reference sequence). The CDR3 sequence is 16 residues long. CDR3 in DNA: TGTGCCAGCAGTAGAAACAGGGAAGCCCTAGGAAACACCATATATTTT. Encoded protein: CASSRNREALGNTIYF.

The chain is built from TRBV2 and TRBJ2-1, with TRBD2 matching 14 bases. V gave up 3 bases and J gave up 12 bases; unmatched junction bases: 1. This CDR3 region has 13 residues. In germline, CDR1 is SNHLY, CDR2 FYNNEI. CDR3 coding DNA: TGTGCCAGCAGTGAGGGACTAGCGGGGGTGCAGTTCTTC. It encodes CASSEGLAGVQFF.

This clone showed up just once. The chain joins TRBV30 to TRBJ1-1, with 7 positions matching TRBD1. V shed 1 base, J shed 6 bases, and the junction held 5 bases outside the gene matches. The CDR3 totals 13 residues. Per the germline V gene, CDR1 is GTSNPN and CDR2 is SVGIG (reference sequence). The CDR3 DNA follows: TGTGCCTGGAGTGGAGGGGGCGTCCCTGAAGCTTTCTTT. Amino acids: CAWSGGGVPEAFF.

CDR3 in DNA: TGTGCCAGTAGTTTCAGGGGGGGTAACAATGAGCAGTTCTTC. It translates to CASSFRGGNNEQFF. The rearrangement links TRBV19 to TRBJ2-1, with D perhaps given as TRBD1 or TRBD2 (7 bases each). V was trimmed by 5 bases and J by 5 bases, leaving 13 bases between them. This CDR3 contains 14 residues. Germline assignment: CDR1 LNHDA and CDR2 SQIVND (reference sequence).

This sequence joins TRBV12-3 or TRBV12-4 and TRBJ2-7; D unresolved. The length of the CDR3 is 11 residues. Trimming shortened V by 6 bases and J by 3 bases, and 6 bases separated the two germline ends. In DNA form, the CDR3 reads TGTGCCAGCAGCCCGGGCTACGAGCAGTACTTC. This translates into CASSPGYEQYF.

The CDR3 spells CASSEGLAGGNEQFF. As DNA, the CDR3 is TGTGCCAGCAGTGAAGGACTAGCGGGGGGAAATGAGCAGTTCTTC. The chain uses TRBV6-1 and TRBJ2-1, with TRBD2 identical over 13 bases. The ends lost 1 base at V and 7 bases at J; junction bases unmatched: 1. Germline V gene lookup returns CDR1 MNHNS and CDR2 SASEGT. The CDR3 is made up of 15 amino acids.

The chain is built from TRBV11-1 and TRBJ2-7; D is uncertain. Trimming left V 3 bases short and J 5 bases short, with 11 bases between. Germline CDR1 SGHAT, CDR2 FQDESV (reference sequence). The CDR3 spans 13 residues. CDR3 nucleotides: TGTGCCAGCAGCTTCGGTTTAGGGAACGAGCAGTACTTC. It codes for CASSFGLGNEQYF.

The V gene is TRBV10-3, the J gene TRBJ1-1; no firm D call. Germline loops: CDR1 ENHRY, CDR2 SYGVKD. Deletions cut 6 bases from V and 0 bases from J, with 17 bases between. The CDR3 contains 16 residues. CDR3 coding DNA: TGTGCCATCAGGAGGCCTAGCGAAACCATGAACACTGAAGCTTTCTTT. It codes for CAIRRPSETMNTEAFF.

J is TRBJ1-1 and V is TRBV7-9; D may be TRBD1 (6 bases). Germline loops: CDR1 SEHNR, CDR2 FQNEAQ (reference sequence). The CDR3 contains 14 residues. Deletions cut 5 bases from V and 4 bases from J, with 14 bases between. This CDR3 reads CASSPRGGLTEAFF. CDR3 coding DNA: TGTGCCAGCAGCCCTCGAGGGGGTCTCACTGAAGCTTTCTTT.

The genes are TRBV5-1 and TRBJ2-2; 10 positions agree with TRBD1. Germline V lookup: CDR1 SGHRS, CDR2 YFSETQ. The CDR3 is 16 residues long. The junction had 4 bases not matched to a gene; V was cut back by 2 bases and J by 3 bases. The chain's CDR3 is CASSFWTGGDTGELFF. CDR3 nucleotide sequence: TGCGCCAGCAGCTTTTGGACAGGGGGGGACACCGGGGAGCTGTTTTTT.

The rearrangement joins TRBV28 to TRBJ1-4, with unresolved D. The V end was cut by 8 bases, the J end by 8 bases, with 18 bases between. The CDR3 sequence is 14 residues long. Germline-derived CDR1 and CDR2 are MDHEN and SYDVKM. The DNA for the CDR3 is TGTGCCAGCCGACGACTGCTCGGTAACGAAAAACTGTTTTTT. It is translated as CASRRLLGNEKLFF.

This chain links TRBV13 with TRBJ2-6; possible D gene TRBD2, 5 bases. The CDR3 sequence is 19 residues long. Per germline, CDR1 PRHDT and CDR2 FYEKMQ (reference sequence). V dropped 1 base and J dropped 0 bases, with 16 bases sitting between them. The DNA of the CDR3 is TGTGCCAGCAGCTTAGTAGGGCCAGGAGGCGGCTCTGGGGCCAACGTCCTGACTTTC. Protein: CASSLVGPGGGSGANVLTF.

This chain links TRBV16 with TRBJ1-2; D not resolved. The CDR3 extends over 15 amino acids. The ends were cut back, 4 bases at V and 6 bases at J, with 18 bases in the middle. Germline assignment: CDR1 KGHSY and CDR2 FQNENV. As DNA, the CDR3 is TGTGCCAGCAGCCTTTCTGTGGCGAGTATTGATGGCTACACCTTC. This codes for CASSLSVASIDGYTF.

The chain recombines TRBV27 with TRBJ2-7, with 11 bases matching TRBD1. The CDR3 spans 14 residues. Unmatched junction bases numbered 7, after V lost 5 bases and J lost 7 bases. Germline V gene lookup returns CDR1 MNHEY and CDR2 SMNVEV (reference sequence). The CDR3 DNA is TGTGCCAGCAGTCCCGGGACAGGGGGGTTAGAGCAGTACTTC. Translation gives CASSPGTGGLEQYF.

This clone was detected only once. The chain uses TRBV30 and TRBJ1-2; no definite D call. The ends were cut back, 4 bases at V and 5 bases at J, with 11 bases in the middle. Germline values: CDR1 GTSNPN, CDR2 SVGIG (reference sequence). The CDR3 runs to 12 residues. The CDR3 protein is CAWIPGDYGYTF. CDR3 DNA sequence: TGTGCCTGGATTCCAGGAGATTATGGCTACACCTTC.

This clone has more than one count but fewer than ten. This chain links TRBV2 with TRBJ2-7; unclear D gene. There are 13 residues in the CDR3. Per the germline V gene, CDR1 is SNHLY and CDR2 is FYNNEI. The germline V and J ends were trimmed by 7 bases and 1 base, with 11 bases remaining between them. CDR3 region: CASTKADSYEQYF. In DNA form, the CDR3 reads TGTGCCAGCACAAAGGCAGATTCCTACGAGCAGTACTTC. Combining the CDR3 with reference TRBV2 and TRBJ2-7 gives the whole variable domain EPEVTQTPSHQVTQMGQEVILRCVPISNHLYFYWYRQILGQKVEFLVSFYNNEISEKSEIFDDQFSVERPDGSNFTLKIRSTKLEDSAMYFCASTKADSYEQYFGPGTRLTVT.